These T cell receptor beta chains were read from a single sample in a study of cytomegalovirus exposure and HLA in healthy donors. Some clones are missing from TCRdb's copy, which holds only in-frame ones; the method was immunoSEQ multiplex PCR. The sample shows 230,000 or so clones, around 90% of them seen only once. The sequencing input was PBMCs. These receptors were collected from a girl aged 2-10 years in good health and CMV-seronegative. Both conserved end residues are part of each CDR3. Fields, in order: V gene, D gene, J gene, clone size, CDR3 protein, CDR3 DNA. The D gene is left open where the match is weak. A row's size may be missing; if present it is once, few, many or a size class.

TRBV4-1	NA	TRBJ1-5	once	CASSQLPGGPNQPQHF	TGCGCCAGCAGCCAACTCCCGGGGGGCCCTAATCAGCCCCAGCATTTT
TRBV9	TRBD2	TRBJ2-3	NA	CASRTTGGAKDTQYF	TGTGCCAGCAGAACCACCGGGGGGGCGAAAGATACGCAGTATTTT
TRBV5-4	TRBD1	TRBJ1-2	NA	CASSEGQLIPIDYGYTF	TGTGCCAGCAGCGAGGGACAGTTAATTCCGATTGACTATGGCTACACCTTC
TRBV2	NA	TRBJ2-5	NA	CASSAAGFEETQYF	TGTGCCAGCAGTGCTGCGGGGTTCGAGGAGACCCAGTACTTC
TRBV30	NA	TRBJ2-7	NA	CAWSDPGEQYF	TGTGCCTGGAGCGACCCGGGAGAGCAGTACTTC
TRBV27	NA	TRBJ2-6	NA	CASSFWAGTLTSPGANVLTF	TGTGCCAGCAGTTTTTGGGCAGGAACCCTAACTAGTCCTGGGGCCAACGTCCTGACTTTC
TRBV7-9	NA	TRBJ1-2	once	CASSLGQSPLPYGYTF	TGTGCCAGCAGCTTAGGACAGTCGCCGCTCCCATATGGCTACACCTTC
TRBV2	NA	TRBJ1-2	NA	CASRPLSEPHGYTF	TGTGCCAGCAGGCCATTGAGTGAGCCTCATGGCTACACCTTC
TRBV14	TRBD2	TRBJ2-2	NA	CASSQDYAGTSGRVRELFF	TGTGCCAGCAGCCAAGATTACGCCGGGACTAGCGGGAGAGTGAGGGAGCTGTTTTTT
TRBV7-6	NA	TRBJ2-5	NA	CASSLNGADSEQYF	TGTGCCAGCAGCTTAAACGGCGCCGACTCTGAGCAGTACTTC
TRBV13	NA	TRBJ2-5	NA	CASSLRRGAQETQYF	TGTGCCAGCAGCTTACGCCGCGGGGCTCAAGAGACCCAGTACTTC
TRBV15	NA	TRBJ1-4	NA	CATSRWTTATNEKLFF	TGTGCCACCAGCAGGTGGACAACAGCAACTAATGAAAAACTGTTTTTT
TRBV5-1	NA	TRBJ1-6	NA	CASSLAGGNSPLHF	TGCGCCAGCAGCTTGGCTGGGGGGAATTCACCCCTCCACTTT
TRBV6-6	NA	TRBJ1-3	NA	CASRYTSGDGNTIYF	TGTGCCAGCAGATATACCTCGGGGGATGGAAACACCATATATTTT
TRBV5-6	NA	TRBJ2-3	NA	CASSLQGYWSTDTQYF	TGTGCCAGCAGCTTACAGGGTTATTGGAGCACAGATACGCAGTATTTT
TRBV30	TRBD1	TRBJ1-4	NA	CAWSAGQGGGKLFF	TGTGCCTGGAGTGCCGGACAGGGCGGGGGAAAACTGTTTTTT
TRBV6-1	TRBD1	TRBJ2-7	NA	CAARGTGTGVPEQYF	TGTGCCGCTCGCGGGACGGGGACAGGGGTCCCCGAGCAGTACTTC
TRBV29-1	NA	TRBJ2-2	once	CSVRDITGELFF	TGCAGCGTTAGGGACATCACCGGGGAGCTGTTTTTT
TRBV11-2	NA	TRBJ2-5	NA	CASSHLDSGSETQYF	TGTGCCAGCAGCCATCTGGACTCGGGGTCAGAGACCCAGTACTTC
TRBV10-3	TRBD1	TRBJ2-1	NA	CAISPGQGHSSSYNEQFF	TGTGCCATCAGTCCTGGACAGGGGCACTCGAGCTCCTACAATGAGCAGTTCTTC
TRBV18	TRBD2	TRBJ2-3	NA	CASSLFGGSTDTQYF	TGTGCCAGCTCACTATTCGGGGGGTCCACAGATACGCAGTATTTT
TRBV11-2	NA	TRBJ1-2	NA	CASSLEHNNYGYTF	TGTGCCAGCAGCTTAGAACACAATAACTATGGCTACACCTTC
TRBV5-1	TRBD2	TRBJ2-7	NA	CASSFFSAVSGSSDEQYF	TGCGCCAGCAGCTTCTTTTCCGCGGTCAGCGGGAGTAGCGACGAGCAGTACTTC
TRBV11-2	TRBD1	TRBJ2-7	NA	CASSPSSGTGVGEQYF	TGTGCCAGCAGCCCTAGTAGCGGGACAGGGGTTGGCGAGCAGTACTTC
TRBV30	TRBD2	TRBJ2-7	NA	CAWSRYRLAGGHYEQYF	TGTGCCTGGAGTCGATATAGACTAGCGGGGGGACACTACGAGCAGTACTTC